This T cell receptor beta chain appears in the sequencing data of a study of cytotoxic CD8 clonotypes in ibrutinib-treated CLL. The repertoire was sequenced with immunoSEQ multiplex PCR; TCRdb's copy has only in-frame clones and lacks some. The sample yields some 200,000 clones, around 72% seen once. The CDR3 has 15 amino acids. V shed 1 base, J shed 2 bases, and the junction held 5 bases outside the gene matches. Per germline, CDR1 SGHAT and CDR2 FQNNGV. The TCR sequence derives from a human donor with chronic lymphocytic leukemia. Sample: PBMCs, taken after 24 months of ibrutinib treatment. V gene TRBV11-2 combines with J gene TRBJ2-7; TRBD1 matches 7 bases. The CDR3 loop reads CASSLGDSSTYEQYF. The CDR3 DNA follows: TGTGCCAGCAGCTTAGGGGACAGTTCCACCTACGAGCAGTACTTC. The entire variable domain, with the rest obtained from reference TRBV11-2 and TRBJ2-7, is as follows: EAGVAQSPRYKIIEKRQSVAFWCNPISGHATLYWYQQILGQGPKLLIQFQNNGVVDDSQLPKDRFSAERLKGVDSTLKIQPAKLEDSAVYLCASSLGDSSTYEQYFGPGTRLTVT.